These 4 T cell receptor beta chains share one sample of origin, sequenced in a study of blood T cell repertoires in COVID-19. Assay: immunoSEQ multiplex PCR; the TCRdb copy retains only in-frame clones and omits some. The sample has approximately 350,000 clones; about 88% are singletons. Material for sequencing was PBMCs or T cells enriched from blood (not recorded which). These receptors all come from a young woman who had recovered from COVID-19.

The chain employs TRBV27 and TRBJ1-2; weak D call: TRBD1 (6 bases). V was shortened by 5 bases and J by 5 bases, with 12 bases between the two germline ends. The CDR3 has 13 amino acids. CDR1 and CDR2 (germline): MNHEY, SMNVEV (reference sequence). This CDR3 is CASSRGTNYGYTF. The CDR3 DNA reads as TGTGCCAGCAGTAGAGGGACAAATTATGGCTACACCTTC.

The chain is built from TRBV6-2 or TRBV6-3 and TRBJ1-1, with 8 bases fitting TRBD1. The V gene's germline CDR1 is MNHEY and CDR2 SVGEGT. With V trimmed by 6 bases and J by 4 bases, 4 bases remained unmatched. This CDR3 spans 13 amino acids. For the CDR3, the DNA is TGTGCCAGCAGCATACAGGGGGGCACTGAAGCTTTCTTT. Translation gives CASSIQGGTEAFF.

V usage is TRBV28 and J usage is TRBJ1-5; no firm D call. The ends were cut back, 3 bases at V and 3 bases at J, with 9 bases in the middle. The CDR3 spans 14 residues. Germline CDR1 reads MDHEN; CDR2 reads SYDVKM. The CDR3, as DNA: TGTGCCAGCAGTTTTGTACAGTTCAATCAGCCCCAGCATTTT. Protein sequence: CASSFVQFNQPQHF.

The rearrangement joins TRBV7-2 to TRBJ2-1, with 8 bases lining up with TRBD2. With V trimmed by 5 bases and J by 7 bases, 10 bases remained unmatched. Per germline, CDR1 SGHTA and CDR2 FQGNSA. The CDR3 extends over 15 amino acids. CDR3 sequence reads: CASSQRLATGNEQFF. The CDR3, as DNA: TGTGCCAGCAGCCAGCGACTAGCGACGGGAAATGAGCAGTTCTTC.